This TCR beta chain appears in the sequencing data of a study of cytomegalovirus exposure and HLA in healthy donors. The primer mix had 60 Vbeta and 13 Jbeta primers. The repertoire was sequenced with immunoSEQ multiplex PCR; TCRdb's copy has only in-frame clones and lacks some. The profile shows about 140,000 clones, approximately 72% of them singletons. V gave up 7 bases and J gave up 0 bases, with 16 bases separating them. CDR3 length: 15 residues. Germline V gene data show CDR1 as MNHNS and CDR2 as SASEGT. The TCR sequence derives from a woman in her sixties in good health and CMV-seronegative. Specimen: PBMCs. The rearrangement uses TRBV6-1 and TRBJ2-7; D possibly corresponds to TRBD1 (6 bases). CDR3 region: CASIRNLDSSYEQYF. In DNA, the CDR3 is TGTGCCAGCATTCGGAACCTGGACAGCTCCTACGAGCAGTACTTC.